The rows below give T cell receptor beta chains drawn from one sample of a study of post-analysis software for immune sequencing data. TCRdb reanalysed the PCR reads using MiXCR and keeps one entry per CDR3 protein. This table has fewer than 700,000 distinct CDR3 sequences, 44% appearing once. Sequenced material: blood. The receptors originated from a girl under 18 with multiple sclerosis. CDR3s include the opening cysteine and the closing phenylalanine or tryptophan. Each record gives: V gene, clone size, J gene, D gene, CDR3 length, CDR3 protein, CDR3 DNA. A D gene is named only where the DNA matches it firmly. For some rows the clone size is stated as once, few or many, or as a class when expanded; others skip it.

TRBV6-5	NA	TRBJ1-2	TRBD1	13	CASSPQGANGYTF	TGTGCCAGCAGTCCTCAGGGGGCGAATGGCTACACCTTC
TRBV20-1	NA	TRBJ2-7	NA	12	CSASGNAYEQYF	TGCAGTGCTAGCGGGAATGCCTACGAGCAGTACTTC
TRBV29-1	few	TRBJ2-7	NA	14	CSADSEDGAYEQYF	TGCAGCGCCGATTCTGAGGACGGAGCCTACGAGCAGTACTTC
TRBV5-1	NA	TRBJ2-7	NA	16	CASSLVSPGSTYEQYF	TGCGCCAGCAGCTTGGTCTCACCAGGGAGCACCTACGAGCAGTACTTC
TRBV7-9	NA	TRBJ2-1	TRBD2	13	CASSLGGTSRQFF	TGTGCCAGCAGCTTAGGGGGGACTAGCCGGCAGTTCTTC
TRBV5-1	few	TRBJ2-1	NA	16	CASSLVGGVSYNEQFF	TGCGCCAGCAGCTTGGTTGGCGGGGTTTCCTACAATGAGCAGTTCTTC
TRBV5-1	NA	TRBJ2-7	TRBD2	14	CASNWTSTSYEQYF	TGCGCCAGCAACTGGACTAGTACCTCCTACGAGCAGTACTTC
TRBV29-1	few	TRBJ2-5	NA	11	CSVEGPIGKYF	TGCAGCGTTGAAGGTCCCATCGGGAAGTACTTC
TRBV12-3/TRBV12-4	NA	TRBJ1-2	TRBD1	14	CASSARQGAYGYTF	TGTGCCAGCAGTGCCCGACAGGGTGCCTATGGCTACACCTTC
TRBV10-3	NA	TRBJ2-3	TRBD1	20	CAIREASPGQGVSITDTQYF	TGTGCCATCAGAGAGGCCTCCCCGGGACAGGGTGTCTCAATCACAGATACGCAGTATTTT
TRBV24-1	NA	TRBJ1-5	NA	15	CATSDSGTQNQPQHF	TGTGCCACCAGTGATTCCGGGACTCAGAATCAGCCCCAGCATTTT
TRBV6-1	NA	TRBJ1-4	NA	14	CASTIPGESEKLFF	TGTGCCAGCACTATCCCAGGGGAGAGTGAAAAACTGTTTTTT
TRBV6-5	NA	TRBJ2-1	NA	16	CASRRDSLGSYNEQFF	TGTGCCAGCCGCCGGGACTCATTAGGCTCCTACAATGAGCAGTTCTTC
TRBV5-1	NA	TRBJ2-3	NA	14	CASSWAEVTDTQYF	TGCGCCAGCAGCTGGGCGGAGGTTACAGATACGCAGTATTTT
TRBV7-9	NA	TRBJ2-1	TRBD1	14	CASSFRDRDHEQFF	TGTGCCAGCAGCTTCCGGGACAGGGACCATGAGCAGTTCTTC
TRBV6-5	NA	TRBJ2-7	NA	14	CASSITLTAYEQYF	TGTGCCAGCAGTATCACTTTGACAGCTTACGAGCAGTACTTC
TRBV5-1	NA	TRBJ2-7	NA	18	CASSRRTLTGFDRYEQYF	TGCGCCAGCAGCCGACGGACACTTACAGGGTTTGATCGGTACGAGCAGTACTTC
TRBV20-1	NA	TRBJ2-7	TRBD1	13	CSAYPGTGVEQYF	TGCAGTGCCTATCCCGGGACAGGGGTCGAGCAGTACTTC
TRBV9	few	TRBJ1-6	TRBD1	16	CASSVRGTEMGSPLHF	TGTGCCAGCAGCGTACGAGGGACAGAGATGGGCTCACCCCTCCACTTT
TRBV9	NA	TRBJ2-1	NA	14	CASSGGVRADEQFF	TGTGCCAGCAGCGGTGGGGTAAGAGCGGATGAGCAGTTCTTC
TRBV4-1	NA	TRBJ2-4	TRBD2	17	CASSQGLAGGPVDIQYF	TGCGCCAGCAGCCAAGGGTTAGCGGGAGGGCCGGTTGACATTCAGTACTTC
TRBV12-3/TRBV12-4	few	TRBJ2-1	NA	18	CASSLWRGGGFSYNEQFF	TGTGCCAGCAGTTTATGGCGGGGTGGGGGATTCTCCTACAATGAGCAGTTCTTC
TRBV20-1	NA	TRBJ2-7	TRBD2	16	CSARDGASGGAYEQYF	TGCAGTGCTAGAGATGGGGCTAGCGGGGGGGCCTACGAGCAGTACTTC
TRBV6-5	NA	TRBJ2-1	NA	15	CASSYAKGPYNEQFF	TGTGCCAGCAGTTACGCAAAGGGGCCCTACAATGAGCAGTTCTTC
TRBV12-3/TRBV12-4	NA	TRBJ1-2	TRBD1	16	CASSSGGAARVVSYTF	TGTGCCAGCAGTTCAGGGGGGGCCGCTCGCGTGGTGAGCTACACCTTC
TRBV2	NA	TRBJ2-4	TRBD1	14	CASSSNRGRGEQYF	TGTGCCAGCAGTTCCAACAGGGGGCGTGGGGAGCAGTACTTC
TRBV6-2/TRBV6-3	NA	TRBJ1-1	TRBD1	15	CASSYSGTGVTEAFF	TGTGCCAGCAGTTACTCTGGGACAGGGGTCACTGAAGCTTTCTTT
TRBV6-5	NA	TRBJ1-4	TRBD1	13	CASRKQGMEKLFF	TGTGCCAGCAGAAAACAGGGGATGGAAAAACTGTTTTTT
TRBV9	NA	TRBJ2-7	TRBD2	15	CASSASGRPSYEQYF	TGTGCCAGTAGCGCCAGCGGGAGGCCTTCCTACGAGCAGTACTTC
TRBV19	few	TRBJ2-3	NA	14	CASSSRNQANTQYF	TGTGCCAGTAGTAGCCGCAACCAGGCGAATACGCAGTATTTT
TRBV12-3/TRBV12-4	few	TRBJ2-7	NA	18	CASSLGPTGAGALSEQYF	TGTGCCAGCAGTTTGGGGCCCACGGGGGCGGGGGCCTTATCGGAGCAGTACTTC
TRBV7-2	few	TRBJ2-5	NA	13	CASRKTAQETQYF	TGTGCCAGCAGGAAGACAGCGCAAGAGACCCAGTACTTC
TRBV12-3/TRBV12-4	NA	TRBJ1-4	NA	15	CASSLDGATNEKLFF	TGTGCCAGCAGCCTGGACGGGGCAACTAATGAAAAACTGTTTTTT